This TCR beta chain was sequenced during a study of CD8 T cells in ankylosing spondylitis. Study-wide points: Ankylosing spondylitis blood appeared to carry a characteristic TCR beta motif of eight or nine highly homologous variants.

TCRdb redid the calling of the 5' RACE reads with MiXCR, one entry per CDR3 protein. The sample shows 450,000 to 550,000 distinct CDR3 sequences, about 5% of them seen only once. This clonotype was found a few times. The antigen remains undetermined. The specimen was blood, either unsorted or a sorted T cell fraction (not recorded which). The clonotype comes from a male donor with ankylosing spondylitis.

CDR3 in amino acids: CASIGLAGVQETQYF. The CDR3 DNA reads TGTGCCAGCATCGGACTAGCGGGAGTCCAAGAGACCCAGTACTTC. The chain couples TRBV21-1 to TRBJ2-5; the tabulated D call, TRBD2, remains unverified against the DNA. TRBV21-1 is marked as a pseudogene. The CDR3 spans 15 residues.